These T cell receptor beta chains were read from a single sample in a study of T cells in localized non-small cell lung cancer. Profiling relied on immunoSEQ multiplex PCR, and the TCRdb table lists in-frame clones only, not all of them. The sample carries about 1,900 clones, 22% recorded once. Sequenced material: normal lung tissue next to the tumor, taken before any cancer treatment. These receptors all come from a woman aged 40-75 years with stage I lung adenocarcinoma. Each CDR3 is given with its conserved first and last residue. D genes are given only for firm matches. Only some rows state a clone size, as once, few, many or a class for expanded clones.

clone size,D gene,J gene,V gene,CDR3 protein,CDR3 DNA
few,-,TRBJ1-1,TRBV18,CASSNSQGQNTEAFF,TGTGCCAGCTCAAATTCTCAGGGACAGAACACTGAAGCTTTCTTT
few,TRBD1,TRBJ2-1,TRBV11-3,CASSSRPGTGGDHEQFF,TGTGCCAGCAGCTCACGACCCGGGACAGGGGGTGACCATGAGCAGTTCTTC
-,-,TRBJ1-4,TRBV9,CASSVGVQHEKLFF,TGTGCCAGCAGCGTAGGTGTACAACATGAAAAACTGTTTTTT
few,-,TRBJ1-6,TRBV6-8,CASSRTAENSPLHF,TGTGCCAGCAGTCGGACGGCTGAGAATTCACCCCTCCACTTT
few,-,TRBJ1-3,TRBV6-8,CASRKTRYSGNTIYF,TGTGCCAGCAGAAAAACTAGGTACTCTGGAAACACCATATATTTT
-,TRBD1,TRBJ1-2,TRBV18,CASSPETGPGYTF,TGTGCCAGCTCACCCGAGACAGGGCCGGGCTACACCTTC
few,-,TRBJ1-6,TRBV6-8,CAINGGDNSPLHF,TGTGCCATCAACGGGGGGGATAATTCACCCCTCCACTTT
-,-,TRBJ2-5,TRBV19,CASRGNFGGSETQYF,TGTGCCAGTAGAGGGAATTTTGGGGGCTCGGAGACCCAGTACTTC
-,-,TRBJ2-3,TRBV30,CAWSWGGHDTQYF,TGTGCCTGGAGTTGGGGGGGGCACGATACGCAGTATTTT
few,-,TRBJ1-1,TRBV9,CASSVGGAGTEAFF,TGTGCCAGCAGCGTAGGTGGGGCGGGCACTGAAGCTTTCTTT
few,-,TRBJ2-7,TRBV19,CASNSLGTLNEQYF,TGTGCCAGTAACTCCCTGGGGACGCTAAACGAGCAGTACTTC
few,-,TRBJ2-2,TRBV11-3,CASSVRDSNTGELFF,TGTGCCAGCAGCGTCCGGGATTCTAACACCGGGGAGCTGTTTTTT
large,TRBD1,TRBJ2-5,TRBV9,CASSEPGTGDRETQYF,TGTGCCAGCAGCGAACCAGGGACAGGGGATAGGGAGACCCAGTACTTC
medium-sized,TRBD1,TRBJ1-4,TRBV11-3,CASSRTGAGEKLFF,TGTGCCAGCAGCCGGACAGGGGCAGGGGAAAAACTGTTTTTT
few,-,TRBJ2-3,TRBV11-3,CASSQLSSYSSTDTQYF,TGTGCCAGCAGCCAATTAAGTAGCTATTCTAGCACAGATACGCAGTATTTT
-,-,TRBJ2-7,TRBV11-3,CASSQTTETYEQYF,TGTGCCAGCAGCCAAACGACAGAAACCTACGAGCAGTACTTC
few,TRBD1,TRBJ1-2,TRBV11-3,CASSGGTGEAGYGYTF,TGTGCCAGCAGCGGCGGGACAGGGGAAGCGGGCTATGGCTACACCTTC
-,-,TRBJ1-6,TRBV28,CASRQGNSPLHF,TGTGCCAGCAGGCAGGGTAATTCACCCCTCCACTTT
-,-,TRBJ2-5,TRBV18,CASSPPGGGRVATQYF,TGTGCCAGCTCACCCCCCGGAGGTGGAAGGGTAGCGACCCAGTACTTC
-,TRBD1,TRBJ2-2,TRBV5-1,CASSLQGQGIDGELFF,TGCGCCAGCAGCTTGCAGGGACAGGGGATTGACGGGGAGCTGTTTTTT